This entry lists 20 T cell receptor beta chains sequenced from one sample in a study of T cell responses to AZD1222 COVID-19 vaccine. Produced via immunoSEQ multiplex PCR; TCRdb's table is partial and in-frame only. The repertoire has 100,000 to 150,000 clones, approximately 90% of them found once; the top ten carry around 1.6%. The sample consisted of peripheral blood, taken on day 0 of AZD1222 vaccination. The receptors shown here come from an adult in good health.

The J gene is TRBJ2-7, the V gene TRBV11-1; D might be TRBD1 (6 bases). Germline assignment: CDR1 SGHAT and CDR2 FQDESV (reference sequence). The CDR3 length is 14 residues. V dropped 4 bases and J dropped 0 bases, with 10 bases sitting between them. Here the CDR3 DNA reads TGTGCCAGCAGCTCCACAGGGCTCTCCTACGAGCAGTACTTC. Amino acids: CASSSTGLSYEQYF. Looking up the rest from reference TRBV11-1 and TRBJ2-7 gives the full variable domain: EAEVAQSPRYKITEKSQAVAFWCDPISGHATLYWYRQILGQGPELLVQFQDESVVDDSQLPKDRFSAERLKGVDSTLKIQPAELGDSAMYLCASSSTGLSYEQYFGPGTRLTVT.

The CDR3 sequence is CASSILGNYNSPLHF. The DNA of the CDR3 is TGTGCCAGCAGTATCCTTGGCAACTATAATTCACCCCTCCACTTT. The chain carries TRBV28 and TRBJ1-6; D uncertain. Germline V gene data show CDR1 as MDHEN and CDR2 as SYDVKM. Trimming pared 5 bases from V and 3 bases from J, leaving 11 bases between. The CDR3 runs 15 residues.

The chain joins TRBV6-5 to TRBJ1-3; no clear D gene. Germline CDR1 and CDR2: MNHEY and SVGAGI. The ends were cut back, 2 bases at V and 0 bases at J, with 8 bases in the middle. The CDR3 runs to 15 residues. The CDR3 spells CASSYAVSSGNTIYF. Here the CDR3 DNA reads TGTGCCAGCAGTTACGCAGTCAGCTCTGGAAACACCATATATTTT.

V usage is TRBV30 and J usage is TRBJ1-3; D ambiguous. CDR1 GTSNPN and CDR2 SVGIG come from the germline V gene (reference sequence). Trimming took off 3 bases at V and 2 bases at J, with 11 bases between the two ends. CDR3 length: 14 residues. CDR3 bases: TGTGCCTGGAGCCCCCCCTGGCCTGGAAACACCATATATTTT. Protein product: CAWSPPWPGNTIYF.

The J gene is TRBJ2-3, the V gene TRBV11-2, with D maybe TRBD2 (6 bases). Trimming pared 6 bases from V and 5 bases from J, leaving 21 bases between. Germline loops: CDR1 SGHAT, CDR2 FQNNGV. This CDR3 region has 16 residues. CDR3 amino acids: CASRDWGGAIEDTQYF. In DNA, the CDR3 is TGTGCCAGCAGGGATTGGGGCGGGGCAATTGAAGATACGCAGTATTTT. Full variable domain (missing parts from reference TRBV11-2 and TRBJ2-3): EAGVAQSPRYKIIEKRQSVAFWCNPISGHATLYWYQQILGQGPKLLIQFQNNGVVDDSQLPKDRFSAERLKGVDSTLKIQPAKLEDSAVYLCASRDWGGAIEDTQYFGPGTRLTVL.

Turning to this clone: A read error may produce the germline difference seen at one junction end. The sample contains more than one DNA sequence encoding this CDR3. The chain recombines TRBV18 with TRBJ1-5, with TRBD1 identical over 12 bases. Germline-derived CDR1 and CDR2 are KGHSH and LQKENI. The CDR3 is made up of 14 amino acids. The CDR3 nucleotides are TGTGCCAGCTCAGGGACAGGGGGCAATCAGCCTCAGCATTTT. It codes for CASSGTGGNQPQHF.

The J gene is TRBJ2-5, the V gene TRBV5-1, with 8 bases fitting TRBD2. V lost 4 bases, J lost 5 bases, and 7 bases stayed unmatched. The CDR3 loop spans 14 amino acids. Germline assignment: CDR1 SGHRS and CDR2 YFSETQ. CDR3 DNA: TGCGCCAGCAGCCCCACCGGGGGGGCGGAGACCCAGTACTTC. This translates into CASSPTGGAETQYF.

The CDR3 nucleotides read TGTGCCAGCAGTCGCCGGGACAACTATGGCTACACCTTC. This gives the protein CASSRRDNYGYTF. The J gene is TRBJ1-2, the V gene TRBV27, with D perhaps matching TRBD1 (5 bases). The CDR3 extends over 13 amino acids. Germline CDR1 MNHEY, CDR2 SMNVEV (reference sequence). V was cut by 5 bases and J by 2 bases, with 9 bases left in between.

The count of this clone is one. The genes are TRBV28 and TRBJ1-2, with D possibly being TRBD1 (6 bases). The CDR3 covers 14 residues. V dropped 1 base and J dropped 7 bases, with 13 bases sitting between them. The V gene's germline CDR1 is MDHEN and CDR2 SYDVKM. CDR3 DNA: TGTGCCAGCAGTTTATTCACACAGGGTGTTGGCTACACCTTC. Its translation: CASSLFTQGVGYTF.

V and J are TRBV4-1 and TRBJ2-3, with 12 bases identical to TRBD2. CDR3 length: 17 amino acids. With 3 bases clipped from V and 3 bases from J, the junction kept 7 bases outside the gene matches. CDR1 MGHRA and CDR2 YSYEKL come from the germline V gene. CDR3 coding DNA: TGCGCCAGCAGCCAGTTCTCTCTAGCGGGGGGGACAGATACGCAGTATTTT. Its translation is CASSQFSLAGGTDTQYF.

The CDR3 region is CASSLSGQGAYNEQFF. The CDR3 DNA reads as TGTGCCAGCAGTTTATCGGGACAGGGGGCCTACAATGAGCAGTTCTTC. This chain joins TRBV28 and TRBJ2-1, with 11 bases fitting TRBD1. Per germline, CDR1 MDHEN and CDR2 SYDVKM. Germline trimming cut 1 base from V and 2 bases from J; bases unmatched to any gene: 1. This CDR3 has 16 amino acids.

This sequence joins TRBV19 and TRBJ1-6; no definite D call. CDR1 and CDR2 from the germline V gene are LNHDA and SQIVND (reference sequence). This CDR3 is built from 12 residues. The V end was cut by 4 bases, the J end by 11 bases, with 9 bases between. The CDR3 region is CASSRREPPLHF. The CDR3 coding sequence is TGTGCCAGTAGTAGAAGGGAGCCACCCCTCCACTTT.

The chain recombines TRBV19 with TRBJ2-3; 10 nucleotides align to TRBD2. Per the germline V gene, CDR1 is LNHDA and CDR2 is SQIVND (reference sequence). V shed 4 bases and J 3 bases; nucleotides not matched to a gene: 4. This CDR3 is 15 amino acids long. CDR3 in DNA: TGTGCCAGTAGTACCAGCGGGGGGGCAACAGATACGCAGTATTTT. Encoded protein: CASSTSGGATDTQYF.

This rearrangement joins TRBV19 to TRBJ2-3; 8 bases line up with TRBD2. The ends lost 5 bases at V and 7 bases at J; junction bases unmatched: 8. There are 14 residues in the CDR3. Per the germline V gene, CDR1 is LNHDA and CDR2 is SQIVND (reference sequence). The CDR3 region has the DNA TGTGCCAGTAGTGCGGCGGGGGGCGGGCATACGCAGTATTTT. It encodes CASSAAGGGHTQYF.

The chain has TRBV10-3 and TRBJ2-5, with 10 bases that match TRBD1. The CDR3 runs 15 residues. The junction had 4 bases not matched to a gene; V was cut back by 2 bases and J by 4 bases. Germline V gene sequence: CDR1 ENHRY, CDR2 SYGVKD. The CDR3 is CAISEPRDRGETQYF. CDR3 DNA sequence: TGTGCCATCAGTGAGCCCCGGGACAGGGGAGAGACCCAGTACTTC.

The table lists this clone with a count of one. The chain has TRBV3-1 (or the pseudogene TRBV3-2) and TRBJ2-3, with D unresolved. The germline gives CDR1 LGHDT, CDR2 YNNKEL (reference sequence). V lost 8 bases and J lost 1, with 13 bases in between. The CDR3 sequence is 14 residues long. As DNA, the CDR3 is TGTGCCAGCGGCGTGACTGGGGGCACAGATACGCAGTATTTT. Amino acid sequence: CASGVTGGTDTQYF.

The chain uses TRBV5-1 and TRBJ2-7; D not certain. The CDR3 runs 17 residues. Germline loops: CDR1 SGHRS, CDR2 YFSETQ. V lost 4 bases and J 0 bases, leaving 20 bases between the germline ends. The DNA for the CDR3 is TGCGCCAGCAGCCCGAACCCCGGGTTTTCCTTCTCCTACGAGCAGTACTTC. It codes for CASSPNPGFSFSYEQYF.

The chain carries TRBV12-3 or TRBV12-4 and TRBJ1-2; D is perhaps TRBD1 (5 bases). This CDR3 contains 12 residues. Trimming shortened V by 3 bases and J by 8 bases, and 10 bases separated the two germline ends. The CDR3 coding sequence is TGTGCCAGCAGTTTGACAGAAGACGGCTACACCTTC. It specifies CASSLTEDGYTF.

The V call is TRBV6-1, the J call TRBJ1-6; perhaps TRBD1 as D (5 bases). The CDR3 contains 16 residues. Trimming took 2 bases from V and 7 from J, leaving 15 bases between them. Germline lookup yields CDR1 MNHNS and CDR2 SASEGT. Here the CDR3 reads CASSELGGVGNSPLHF. The CDR3 DNA reads TGTGCCAGCAGTGAATTGGGGGGGGTCGGAAATTCACCCCTCCACTTT.

The J gene is TRBJ1-1, the V gene TRBV6-5; 10 bases align to TRBD1. CDR3 size: 15 residues. CDR1 MNHEY and CDR2 SVGAGI come from the germline V gene. V lost 2 bases and J lost 2; bases outside the gene matches: 2. The CDR3 protein is CASSYGDRGNTEAFF. DNA of the CDR3: TGTGCCAGCAGTTACGGGGACAGGGGAAACACTGAAGCTTTCTTT.